These 5 T cell receptor beta chains came from one sample sequenced in a study of OX40 agonist ivuxolimab in advanced cancers. Using immunoSEQ multiplex PCR, the repertoire was profiled, and TCRdb retains in-frame clones only, with some absent. The table records about 60,000 clones, approximately 86% of them present only once. The sequencing here drew on CD4+ or CD8+ T cells sorted from blood, taken in a trial of the OX40 agonist ivuxolimab. The origin of the receptors is an adult with an advanced solid tumor such as melanoma, head and neck, liver or kidney cancer.

This chain links TRBV30 with TRBJ2-1; either TRBD1 or TRBD2 may supply D (6 bases each). Germline-derived CDR1 and CDR2 are GTSNPN and SVGIG (reference sequence). This CDR3 contains 15 residues. Trimming left V 4 bases short and J 6 bases short, with 19 bases between. This CDR3 reads CAWTPGASYRNEQFF. The DNA of the CDR3 is TGTGCCTGGACCCCGGGGGCTAGTTATCGCAATGAGCAGTTCTTC.

The gene calls are TRBV11-2 and TRBJ2-3; D is uncertain. The CDR3 is 15 residues long. CDR1 is SGHAT, CDR2 FQNNGV, per germline. V was trimmed by 2 bases and J by 2 bases, leaving 11 bases between them. CDR3 sequence reads: CASSLWNWITDTQYF. The CDR3 DNA reads TGTGCCAGCAGCTTATGGAACTGGATCACAGATACGCAGTATTTT. The full variable domain, rest sourced from reference TRBV11-2 and TRBJ2-3, is EAGVAQSPRYKIIEKRQSVAFWCNPISGHATLYWYQQILGQGPKLLIQFQNNGVVDDSQLPKDRFSAERLKGVDSTLKIQPAKLEDSAVYLCASSLWNWITDTQYFGPGTRLTVL.

This chain uses TRBV5-1 with TRBJ2-5, with TRBD2 matching over 8 bases. V lost 6 bases to trimming and J lost 1 base; unmatched junction nucleotides: 2. CDR1 SGHRS and CDR2 YFSETQ come from the germline V gene. This CDR3 region has 13 residues. The CDR3 DNA follows: TGCGCCAGCACCCTAGCGGGCCAAGAGACCCAGTACTTC. The encoded protein is CASTLAGQETQYF.

V is TRBV2 and J is TRBJ2-7; TRBD2 matches 9 bases. The CDR3 covers 14 residues. Germline-derived CDR1 and CDR2 are SNHLY and FYNNEI. The J segment lost 6 bases and the V segment lost 7 bases, leaving 10 bases of the junction unmatched. CDR3 DNA sequence: TGTGCCAGCAAACAGACTAGCGGAGCAGGCGAGCAGTACTTC. It translates to CASKQTSGAGEQYF.

The chain's CDR3 is CASSPAGGTDPYEQYF. Here the CDR3 DNA reads TGTGCCAGCTCACCCGCCGGGGGGACAGACCCTTACGAGCAGTACTTC. The V call is TRBV18, the J call TRBJ2-7; D is possibly TRBD1 or TRBD2 (7 bases each). Germline V lookup: CDR1 KGHSH, CDR2 LQKENI. V dropped 3 bases and J dropped 4 bases, with 19 bases sitting between them. CDR3 length: 16 residues.